The entry below describes one T cell receptor (beta chain). This clonotype was seen a single time. The specificity of this receptor is unknown. One base away there is no much larger clone; base qualities are not given. One read provides weak support. The data derive from a study of identical twins listed by TCRdb under 2016. A note on the overall study: The study deep-sequenced TCR alpha and beta repertoires from monozygotic twins, unrelated adults of various ages and cord blood to test whether fetal clonotypes persist. To rule out contamination, the twin experiments were replicated at different times with different library preparation protocols.

The protocol used for the library was 5' RACE. Sequencing used an Illumina HiSeq 2000. A universal primer binding site was introduced by template switching, and a unique molecular identifier was present in the final cDNA, enabling accurate counting of TCR cDNA molecules. Specific primers in the conserved constant-segment region were used to synthesize first-strand cDNA for TCR alpha and beta chains. To control for contamination, every cDNA library was double barcoded, receiving both a SMART-Mk sample barcode and Illumina barcodes. Two successive PCR steps introduced TruSeq adapter sequences along with Illumina sample barcodes. Sequencing of the TCR alpha and beta cDNA libraries was done on the Illumina HiSeq platform using custom primers. In the paper's pipeline: MiGEC was used to process raw reads and extract unique molecular identifiers, and MiXCR was used to find CDR3 positions. For each individual, recombination models were inferred using an EM algorithm with the repgenHMM and IGoR tools. Shared clonotype analysis was performed with the tcR package in R, normalizing sharing by the product of cloneset sizes. To study raw recombination without the effects of thymic and clonal selection, out-of-frame nonproductive sequences were analyzed. TCRdb trimmed the raw reads at Q25, called clones with MiXCR and kept productive beta chains. Rows merge per CDR3 protein into single entries with the most common DNA and genes. The V and J calls were not made by the authors but by TCRdb's processing. This sample has about 660,000 distinct CDR3 sequences in its table, and over 8.5% of those were observed once. The ten biggest clones cover 0.98% of the sample.

The full study reports these points: Zero-insertion analyses could be partly confounded by invariant T cells such as MAIT and iNKT, though diverse VJ usage argued against such confounding for most clonotypes. The excess sharing between twins in beta out-of-frame sequences was weaker because fewer shared sequences reduced the signal-to-noise ratio. Conclusions relied on cross-sectional statistical analysis, since the same donors could not be followed over many years. Abundant cord blood beta clonotypes had fewer insertions, young adult naive repertoires showed a similar but weaker trend, and memory repertoires showed no such trend. Out-of-frame TCR alpha sharing in monozygotic twins was systematically underestimated by recombination models, whereas sharing between unrelated individuals was in agreement with the recombination models. Compared with coincidental sharing between unrelated individuals, an excess of low generation-probability sequences was observed among out-of-frame TCR alpha sequences shared between twins.

The CDR3 runs 15 residues from the cysteine to the phenylalanine. Of the read, only the CDR3 DNA is kept; its 45 bases are in frame from base 1. V lost 0 bases and J lost 0 bases, and the count of bases not matched to a germline gene is 2. Taken from the germline V gene, the CDR1 and CDR2 loops are LGHNA and YSLEER. Every donor was a healthy Caucasian. Three pairs of female monozygotic twins, all aged about 18 to 30 years, made up the twin cohort. Peripheral blood mononuclear cells were used as the source from which RNA for TCR libraries was isolated. These data also formed part of another study, on yellow fever vaccine responses in identical twins. That second publication adds: The authors reported that the T cell response to vaccination in identical twins appeared partly convergent and partly personalized. The study precisely tracked vaccine-responding T cell clones in identical twins.

The TCR comes from a woman aged 18-29 years in good health. Sequencing input: PBMCs. The chain joins TRBV4-3 to TRBJ2-7, with 7 middle bases fitting TRBD1. The CDR3 is CASSQEGQNSYEQYF. The DNA sequence is as follows: TGCGCCAGCAGCCAAGAGGGACAGAACTCCTACGAGCAGTACTTC.